This TCR beta chain was sequenced for a study of T cell responses to AZD1222 COVID-19 vaccine. Turning to the study itself: Combined were second doses at about 4 or about 12 weeks. Findings of the study overall: None of the repertoires were sampled until the peak T cell response had passed.

This CDR3 has 12 residues. V was cut by 5 bases and J by 1 base, with 5 bases left in between. The protocol was immunoSEQ multiplex PCR, while the TCRdb copy is restricted to in-frame clones and leaves out a portion. The data contain 170,000 or so clones, 90% of them singletons. In regard to this clone: As yet, its antigen is unknown. Other DNA sequences in the same sample also yield this CDR3.

Sequenced material: peripheral blood, taken on day 0 of AZD1222 vaccination. This TCR was sampled from an adult in good health. This sequence joins TRBV12-3 or TRBV12-4 and TRBJ1-1; D uncertain. The CDR3, as DNA: TGTGCCAGCAGTCCAGAGAACACTGAAGCTTTCTTT. It specifies CASSPENTEAFF.